This is a list of T cell receptor beta chains from one sample in a study of blood T cell repertoires in COVID-19. Produced via immunoSEQ multiplex PCR; TCRdb's table is partial and in-frame only. This sample has 540,000 or so clones, with approximately 88% found just once. Sequencing was done on a sample of peripheral blood. These receptors were collected from a woman aged 45-65 years with COVID-19, enrolled during active disease. Each CDR3 is given with its conserved first and last residue. A D gene is named only where the DNA matches it firmly. Size tells how often a clone was seen (once, few, many) or the class of an expanded clone, and some rows leave it out.

d_call: NA
j_call: TRBJ1-1
clone_size: NA
v_call: TRBV10-3
cdr3_aa: CAITDSTDTEAFF
cdr3_nt: TGTGCCATCACTGACTCCACGGACACTGAAGCTTTCTTT

d_call: NA
j_call: TRBJ2-3
clone_size: NA
v_call: TRBV28
cdr3_aa: CASSPRRRGIPTDTQYF
cdr3_nt: TGTGCCAGCAGTCCCAGGCGTCGGGGGATCCCCACAGATACGCAGTATTTT

d_call: TRBD2
j_call: TRBJ2-1
clone_size: NA
v_call: TRBV9
cdr3_aa: CASSVRTSGGASSYNEQFF
cdr3_nt: TGTGCCAGCAGCGTGAGGACTAGCGGGGGGGCTAGCTCCTACAATGAGCAGTTCTTC

d_call: NA
j_call: TRBJ1-1
clone_size: NA
v_call: TRBV7-9
cdr3_aa: CASSSGQGNTEAFF
cdr3_nt: TGTGCCAGCAGCTCGGGCCAGGGGAACACTGAAGCTTTCTTT

d_call: NA
j_call: TRBJ2-2
clone_size: NA
v_call: TRBV21-1
cdr3_aa: CASSKGGLGQANTGELFF
cdr3_nt: TGTGCCAGCAGCAAAGGGGGTTTGGGGCAGGCGAACACCGGGGAGCTGTTTTTT

d_call: NA
j_call: TRBJ1-2
clone_size: NA
v_call: TRBV6-5
cdr3_aa: CASSRGDNYGYTF
cdr3_nt: TGTGCCAGCAGCAGAGGAGATAACTATGGCTACACCTTC

d_call: TRBD1
j_call: TRBJ1-6
clone_size: few
v_call: TRBV19
cdr3_aa: CATLDRNF
cdr3_nt: TGTGCCACCCTGGACAGGAACTTT

d_call: TRBD1
j_call: TRBJ1-6
clone_size: NA
v_call: TRBV5-6
cdr3_aa: CASSLGTGLTPLHF
cdr3_nt: TGTGCCAGCAGCTTGGGGACAGGGTTGACACCCCTCCACTTT

d_call: NA
j_call: TRBJ2-7
clone_size: NA
v_call: TRBV21-1
cdr3_aa: CASPPGHGYEQYF
cdr3_nt: TGTGCCAGCCCTCCGGGACATGGCTACGAGCAGTACTTC

d_call: NA
j_call: TRBJ2-7
clone_size: few
v_call: TRBV7-9
cdr3_aa: CASSLALSEGNEQYF
cdr3_nt: TGTGCCAGCAGCTTAGCCCTCTCGGAGGGGAACGAGCAGTACTTC

d_call: NA
j_call: TRBJ1-2
clone_size: few
v_call: TRBV7-8
cdr3_aa: CASSLGAGRGYGYTF
cdr3_nt: TGTGCCAGCAGCTTAGGGGCGGGGCGGGGCTACGGCTACACCTTC

d_call: TRBD1
j_call: TRBJ2-7
clone_size: NA
v_call: TRBV5-1
cdr3_aa: CASSSNRGRGEQYF
cdr3_nt: TGCGCCAGCAGCTCGAACAGGGGGCGCGGAGAGCAGTACTTC

d_call: TRBD1
j_call: TRBJ1-3
clone_size: NA
v_call: TRBV10-3
cdr3_aa: CAIRAGTGNGNTIYF
cdr3_nt: TGTGCCATCAGAGCCGGGACAGGGAACGGAAACACCATATATTTT

d_call: NA
j_call: TRBJ1-2
clone_size: NA
v_call: TRBV6-5
cdr3_aa: CASSSGPTSYGYTF
cdr3_nt: TGTGCCAGCAGCTCTGGGCCGACCAGCTATGGCTACACCTTC

d_call: NA
j_call: TRBJ2-1
clone_size: once
v_call: TRBV24-1
cdr3_aa: CATSERGAYNEQFF
cdr3_nt: TGTGCCACCAGTGAGCGGGGCGCTTACAATGAGCAGTTCTTC

d_call: NA
j_call: TRBJ1-1
clone_size: NA
v_call: TRBV9
cdr3_aa: CASSVATGTEAFF
cdr3_nt: TGTGCCAGCAGCGTGGCTACAGGAACTGAAGCTTTCTTT

d_call: NA
j_call: TRBJ1-1
clone_size: NA
v_call: TRBV7-8
cdr3_aa: CASSLGSTEAFF
cdr3_nt: TGTGCCAGCAGCTTAGGTAGCACTGAAGCTTTCTTT

d_call: TRBD1
j_call: TRBJ1-4
clone_size: NA
v_call: TRBV5-1
cdr3_aa: CASSLEAGGNWEKLFF
cdr3_nt: TGCGCCAGCAGCTTGGAGGCAGGGGGCAATTGGGAAAAACTGTTTTTT

d_call: TRBD2
j_call: TRBJ2-3
clone_size: NA
v_call: TRBV6-5
cdr3_aa: CASSFSGDGTDTQYF
cdr3_nt: TGTGCCAGCAGTTTTAGCGGGGATGGCACAGATACGCAGTATTTT

d_call: TRBD1
j_call: TRBJ2-7
clone_size: NA
v_call: TRBV11-2
cdr3_aa: CASSFQGQGNSEQYF
cdr3_nt: TGTGCCAGCAGCTTCCAAGGACAGGGTAATTCCGAGCAGTACTTC

d_call: NA
j_call: TRBJ2-1
clone_size: few
v_call: TRBV30
cdr3_aa: CAWSARGSLNYNEQFF
cdr3_nt: TGTGCCTGGAGTGCGCGGGGCTCACTAAACTACAATGAGCAGTTCTTC

d_call: NA
j_call: TRBJ1-6
clone_size: once
v_call: TRBV3-1/TRBV3-2
cdr3_aa: CASSQGFQVPLISPLHF
cdr3_nt: TGTGCCAGCAGCCAAGGGTTCCAGGTACCGTTGATTTCACCCCTCCACTTT

d_call: NA
j_call: TRBJ2-3
clone_size: NA
v_call: TRBV7-6
cdr3_aa: CASSSLTGLPSDTQYF
cdr3_nt: TGTGCCAGCAGCTCCCTAACGGGACTCCCGTCGGATACGCAGTATTTT

d_call: NA
j_call: TRBJ1-5
clone_size: NA
v_call: TRBV7-9
cdr3_aa: CASRYQDQPQHF
cdr3_nt: TGTGCCAGCAGGTATCAGGATCAGCCCCAGCATTTT

d_call: NA
j_call: TRBJ2-7
clone_size: NA
v_call: TRBV12-3/TRBV12-4
cdr3_aa: CASSWAESYEQYF
cdr3_nt: TGTGCCAGCAGTTGGGCAGAATCCTACGAGCAGTACTTC

d_call: NA
j_call: TRBJ2-1
clone_size: NA
v_call: TRBV9
cdr3_aa: CASSVDRSEQFF
cdr3_nt: TGTGCCAGCAGCGTAGATAGAAGTGAGCAGTTCTTC

d_call: TRBD1
j_call: TRBJ1-2
clone_size: NA
v_call: TRBV30
cdr3_aa: CASLRGQGESYGYTF
cdr3_nt: TGTGCCTCCCTTAGGGGGCAGGGGGAAAGCTATGGCTACACCTTC

d_call: NA
j_call: TRBJ1-2
clone_size: NA
v_call: TRBV27
cdr3_aa: CASSTGDPNYGYTF
cdr3_nt: TGTGCCAGCAGTACCGGGGATCCAAACTATGGCTACACCTTC

d_call: TRBD1
j_call: TRBJ2-7
clone_size: few
v_call: TRBV5-1
cdr3_aa: CASSLDPSGTGIGEQYF
cdr3_nt: TGCGCCAGCAGCTTGGACCCCTCCGGGACAGGGATAGGCGAGCAGTACTTC

d_call: TRBD1
j_call: TRBJ1-2
clone_size: NA
v_call: TRBV6-5
cdr3_aa: CASSRTGSYGYTF
cdr3_nt: TGTGCCAGCAGTCGGACAGGGTCCTATGGCTACACCTTC

d_call: NA
j_call: TRBJ2-1
clone_size: NA
v_call: TRBV5-4
cdr3_aa: CASSLGTTYNEQFF
cdr3_nt: TGTGCCAGCAGCTTGGGAACTACCTACAATGAGCAGTTCTTC

d_call: NA
j_call: TRBJ2-7
clone_size: NA
v_call: TRBV6-5
cdr3_aa: CASRAQGKYEQYF
cdr3_nt: TGTGCCAGCAGAGCACAGGGAAAGTACGAGCAGTACTTC

d_call: NA
j_call: TRBJ1-2
clone_size: NA
v_call: TRBV30
cdr3_aa: CAWRIVWGPQYGYTF
cdr3_nt: TGTGCCTGGAGAATAGTTTGGGGGCCTCAGTATGGCTACACCTTC

d_call: NA
j_call: TRBJ2-7
clone_size: NA
v_call: TRBV12-2
cdr3_aa: CASRLAGHRGYEQYF
cdr3_nt: TGTGCAAGTCGCTTAGCGGGGCACAGGGGTTACGAGCAGTACTTC

d_call: NA
j_call: TRBJ1-2
clone_size: NA
v_call: TRBV7-6
cdr3_aa: CASSLRGDYNYGYTF
cdr3_nt: TGTGCCAGCAGCTTAAGGGGGGACTACAACTATGGCTACACCTTC

d_call: NA
j_call: TRBJ1-5
clone_size: NA
v_call: TRBV24-1
cdr3_aa: CAGRGGVQPQHF
cdr3_nt: TGTGCCGGAAGGGGTGGGGTGCAGCCCCAGCATTTT

d_call: NA
j_call: TRBJ2-2
clone_size: once
v_call: TRBV6-5
cdr3_aa: CASSGQINTGELFF
cdr3_nt: TGTGCCAGTTCCGGACAGATTAACACCGGGGAGCTGTTTTTT

d_call: NA
j_call: TRBJ1-3
clone_size: few
v_call: TRBV21-1
cdr3_aa: CASSKGLRDKASIDTIYF
cdr3_nt: TGTGCCAGCAGCAAAGGACTCCGGGACAAGGCATCGATAGACACCATATATTTT

d_call: TRBD1
j_call: TRBJ2-7
clone_size: NA
v_call: TRBV7-8
cdr3_aa: CASSSGQGASEQYF
cdr3_nt: TGTGCCAGCAGCTCCGGACAGGGGGCTTCCGAGCAGTACTTC

d_call: NA
j_call: TRBJ1-2
clone_size: NA
v_call: TRBV4-1
cdr3_aa: CASSQGKLDGYTF
cdr3_nt: TGCGCCAGCAGCCAAGGAAAACTTGATGGCTACACCTTC

d_call: NA
j_call: TRBJ1-5
clone_size: NA
v_call: TRBV19
cdr3_aa: CASSRRNQPQHF
cdr3_nt: TGTGCCAGTAGTCGCCGGAATCAGCCCCAGCATTTT

d_call: TRBD1
j_call: TRBJ2-3
clone_size: NA
v_call: TRBV2
cdr3_aa: CASTRDRFSTDTQYF
cdr3_nt: TGTGCCAGCACCCGGGACAGGTTTAGCACAGATACGCAGTATTTT

d_call: NA
j_call: TRBJ1-1
clone_size: once
v_call: TRBV29-1
cdr3_aa: CSVRGRMNTEAFF
cdr3_nt: TGCAGCGTCCGAGGGCGGATGAACACTGAAGCTTTCTTT

d_call: TRBD2
j_call: TRBJ2-7
clone_size: once
v_call: TRBV7-2
cdr3_aa: CASSSAVVGLAGRTEQYF
cdr3_nt: TGTGCCAGCAGCTCTGCGGTGGTGGGACTAGCGGGGCGTACGGAGCAGTACTTC

d_call: NA
j_call: TRBJ1-6
clone_size: NA
v_call: TRBV5-6
cdr3_aa: CASSFTLGGNSPLHF
cdr3_nt: TGTGCCAGCAGCTTTACACTTGGCGGTAATTCACCCCTCCACTTT

d_call: TRBD1
j_call: TRBJ1-4
clone_size: NA
v_call: TRBV30
cdr3_aa: CAWASQGAGEKLFF
cdr3_nt: TGTGCCTGGGCATCTCAGGGGGCGGGCGAAAAACTGTTTTTT

d_call: TRBD1
j_call: TRBJ1-1
clone_size: NA
v_call: TRBV28
cdr3_aa: CASSRLDRASPPEAFF
cdr3_nt: TGTGCCAGCTCTCGTCTGGACAGGGCCTCGCCTCCTGAAGCTTTCTTT

d_call: NA
j_call: TRBJ1-5
clone_size: NA
v_call: TRBV7-3
cdr3_aa: CASITLREANQPQHF
cdr3_nt: TGTGCCAGCATCACCCTCAGGGAGGCCAATCAGCCCCAGCATTTT

d_call: NA
j_call: TRBJ1-2
clone_size: NA
v_call: TRBV5-4
cdr3_aa: CASSLPGSGGYTF
cdr3_nt: TGTGCCAGCAGTCTTCCGGGGAGCGGCGGCTACACCTTC

d_call: NA
j_call: TRBJ1-5
clone_size: NA
v_call: TRBV10-1
cdr3_aa: CASLPGRGEENQPQHF
cdr3_nt: TGCGCCAGCCTTCCTGGACGGGGGGAGGAAAATCAGCCCCAGCATTTT

d_call: NA
j_call: TRBJ1-2
clone_size: NA
v_call: TRBV29-1
cdr3_aa: CSVRSEMDGYTF
cdr3_nt: TGCAGCGTTAGATCTGAGATGGATGGCTACACCTTC

d_call: NA
j_call: TRBJ1-2
clone_size: NA
v_call: TRBV13
cdr3_aa: CASSSRLGGHYGYTF
cdr3_nt: TGTGCCAGCAGCTCCCGACTTGGGGGCCACTATGGCTACACCTTC